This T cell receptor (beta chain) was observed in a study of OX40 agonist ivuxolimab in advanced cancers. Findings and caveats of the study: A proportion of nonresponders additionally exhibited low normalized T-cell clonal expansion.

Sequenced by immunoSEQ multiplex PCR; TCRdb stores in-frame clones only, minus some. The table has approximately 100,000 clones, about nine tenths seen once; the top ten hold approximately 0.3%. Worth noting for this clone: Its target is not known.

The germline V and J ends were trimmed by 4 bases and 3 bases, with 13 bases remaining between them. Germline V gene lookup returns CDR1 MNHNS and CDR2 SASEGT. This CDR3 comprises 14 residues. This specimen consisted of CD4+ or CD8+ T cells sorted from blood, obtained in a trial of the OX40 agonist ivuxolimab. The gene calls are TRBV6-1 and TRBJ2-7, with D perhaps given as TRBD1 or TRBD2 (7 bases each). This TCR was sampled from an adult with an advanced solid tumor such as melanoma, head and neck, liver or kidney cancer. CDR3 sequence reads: CASSGGGGFYEQYF. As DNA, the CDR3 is TGTGCCAGCAGTGGGGGAGGGGGCTTCTACGAGCAGTACTTC.